The present T cell receptor beta chain was sequenced within a study of cytomegalovirus exposure and HLA in healthy donors. Findings and limits, study-wide: Later analysis reportedly placed an Asian-associated ancestry cluster below the roughly 700-donor mean in N-insertions. Upon later analysis, TCR association rates were observed to vary by HLA locus, being highest for DRB1 and lowest for HLA-C.

Concerning this clone itself: Its cognate antigen is unknown.

Both 60 Vbeta primers and 13 Jbeta primers went into the PCR. Sequencing was performed with immunoSEQ multiplex PCR; in TCRdb, only in-frame clones are kept and a portion is missing. This table holds about 110,000 clones, 69% found once. The CDR3 length is 17 residues. V was pared by 6 bases and J by 0 bases, with 19 bases between. Germline-derived CDR1 and CDR2 are LNHNV and YYDKDF (reference sequence). The source is a man aged 25 to 45 in good health and CMV-seronegative. The sequenced sample was PBMCs. The chain has TRBV15 and TRBJ2-3; maybe TRBD1 (5 bases). Here the CDR3 DNA reads TGTGCCACCAGTCCCTCCCGGGTGGACACTAGCACAGATACGCAGTATTTT. Translating it yields CATSPSRVDTSTDTQYF.